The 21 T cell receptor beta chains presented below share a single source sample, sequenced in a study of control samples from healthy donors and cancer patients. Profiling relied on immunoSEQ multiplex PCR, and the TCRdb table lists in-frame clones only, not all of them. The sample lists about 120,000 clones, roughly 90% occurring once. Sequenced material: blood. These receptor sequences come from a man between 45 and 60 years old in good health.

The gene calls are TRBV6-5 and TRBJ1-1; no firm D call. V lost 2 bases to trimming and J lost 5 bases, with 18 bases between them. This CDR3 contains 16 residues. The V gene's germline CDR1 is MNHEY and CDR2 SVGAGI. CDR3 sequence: CASSYGIRKWVTEAFF. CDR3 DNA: TGTGCCAGCAGTTACGGTATCCGTAAGTGGGTGACTGAAGCTTTCTTT.

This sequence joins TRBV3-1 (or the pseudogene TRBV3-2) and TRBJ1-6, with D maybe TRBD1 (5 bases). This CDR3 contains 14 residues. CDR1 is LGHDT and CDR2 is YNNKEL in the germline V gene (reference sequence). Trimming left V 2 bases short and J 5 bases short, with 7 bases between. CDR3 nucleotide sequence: TGTGCCAGCAGCCAAACAGGAGATAATTCACCCCTCCACTTT. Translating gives CASSQTGDNSPLHF.

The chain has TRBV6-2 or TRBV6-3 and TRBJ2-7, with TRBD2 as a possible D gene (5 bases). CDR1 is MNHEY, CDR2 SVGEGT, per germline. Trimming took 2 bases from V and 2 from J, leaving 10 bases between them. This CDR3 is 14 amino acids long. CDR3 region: CASSYGGLPYEQYF. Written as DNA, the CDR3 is TGTGCCAGCAGTTACGGCGGGTTACCCTACGAGCAGTACTTC.

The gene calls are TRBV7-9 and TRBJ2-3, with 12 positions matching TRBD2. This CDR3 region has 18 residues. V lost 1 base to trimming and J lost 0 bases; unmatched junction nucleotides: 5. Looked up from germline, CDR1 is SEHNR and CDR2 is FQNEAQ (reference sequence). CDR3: CASSLVLAGGLSTDTQYF. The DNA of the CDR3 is TGTGCCAGCAGCTTAGTACTAGCGGGGGGTCTCAGCACAGATACGCAGTATTTT.

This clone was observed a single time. This chain's CDR3 is CASSPELGGYTF. In nucleotides, the CDR3 is TGTGCCAGCAGCCCCGAACTTGGGGGCTACACCTTC. V usage is TRBV7-9 and J usage is TRBJ1-2; D uncertain. The germline V gene has CDR1 SEHNR and CDR2 FQNEAQ (reference sequence). Trimming took 5 bases from V and 8 from J, leaving 12 bases between them. This CDR3 is 12 amino acids long. The full variable domain, its missing parts supplied by reference TRBV7-9 and TRBJ1-2, is DTGVSQNPRHKITKRGQNVTFRCDPISEHNRLYWYRQTLGQGPEFLTYFQNEAQLEKSRLLSDRFSAERPKGSFSTLEIQRTEQGDSAMYLCASSPELGGYTFGSGTRLTVV.

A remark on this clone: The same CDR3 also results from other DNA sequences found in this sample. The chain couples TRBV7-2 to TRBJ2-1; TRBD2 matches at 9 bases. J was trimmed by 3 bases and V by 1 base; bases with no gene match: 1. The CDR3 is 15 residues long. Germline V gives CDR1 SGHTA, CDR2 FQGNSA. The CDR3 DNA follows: TGTGCCAGCAGCTTAGATAGCGGGGGCTACAATGAGCAGTTCTTC. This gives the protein CASSLDSGGYNEQFF.

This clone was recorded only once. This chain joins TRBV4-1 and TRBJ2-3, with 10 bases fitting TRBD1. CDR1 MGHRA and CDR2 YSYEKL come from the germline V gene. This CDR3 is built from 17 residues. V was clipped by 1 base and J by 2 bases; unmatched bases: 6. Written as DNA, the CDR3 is TGCGCCAGCAGCCAAGCCTCCGGGACAGGGGCCACAGATACGCAGTATTTT. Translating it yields CASSQASGTGATDTQYF.

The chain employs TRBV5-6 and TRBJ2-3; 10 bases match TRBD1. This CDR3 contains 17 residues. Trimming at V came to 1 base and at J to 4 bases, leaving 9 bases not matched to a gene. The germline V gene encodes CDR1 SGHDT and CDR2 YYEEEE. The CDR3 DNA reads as TGTGCCAGCAGCTTGTCTCTGGGACAGGGGATAGCAGATACGCAGTATTTT. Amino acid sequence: CASSLSLGQGIADTQYF. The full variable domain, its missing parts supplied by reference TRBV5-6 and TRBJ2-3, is DAGVTQSPTHLIKTRGQQVTLRCSPKSGHDTVSWYQQALGQGPQFIFQYYEEEERQRGNFPDRFSGHQFPNYSSELNVNALLLGDSALYLCASSLSLGQGIADTQYFGPGTRLTVL.

As DNA, the CDR3 is TGTGCCAGCTCCTCGGACAGGGGGAAGAGCAATCAGCCCCAGCATTTT. This sequence encodes CASSSDRGKSNQPQHF. This chain joins TRBV18 and TRBJ1-5, with 10 bases fitting TRBD1. Germline CDR1 KGHSH, CDR2 LQKENI. The CDR3 has 16 residues. The junction had 6 bases not matched to a gene; V was cut back by 6 bases and J by 1 base. Drawing the rest from reference TRBV18 and TRBJ1-5, the complete variable domain is NAGVMQNPRHLVRRRGQEARLRCSPMKGHSHVYWYRQLPEEGLKFMVYLQKENIIDESGMPKERFSAEFPKEGPSILRIQQVVRGDSAAYFCASSSDRGKSNQPQHFGDGTRLSIL.

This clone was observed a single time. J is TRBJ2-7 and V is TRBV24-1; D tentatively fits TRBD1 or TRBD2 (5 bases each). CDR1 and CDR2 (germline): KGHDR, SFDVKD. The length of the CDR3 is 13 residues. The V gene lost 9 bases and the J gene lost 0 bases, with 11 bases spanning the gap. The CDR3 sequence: CATAGDSSYEQYF. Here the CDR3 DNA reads TGTGCCACCGCGGGCGACAGCTCCTACGAGCAGTACTTC.

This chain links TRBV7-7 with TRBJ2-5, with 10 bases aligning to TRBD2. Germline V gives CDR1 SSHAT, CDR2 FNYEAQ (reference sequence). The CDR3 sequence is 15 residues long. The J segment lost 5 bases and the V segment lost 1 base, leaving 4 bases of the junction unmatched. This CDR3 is CASSLEGTSDETQYF. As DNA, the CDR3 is TGTGCCAGCAGCTTAGAGGGGACTAGCGATGAGACCCAGTACTTC.

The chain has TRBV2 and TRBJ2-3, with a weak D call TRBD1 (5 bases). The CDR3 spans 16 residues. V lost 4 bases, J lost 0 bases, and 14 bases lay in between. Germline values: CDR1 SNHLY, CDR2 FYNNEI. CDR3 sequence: CASSGFDRSSTDTQYF. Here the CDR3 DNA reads TGTGCCAGCAGTGGATTCGACAGATCAAGCACAGATACGCAGTATTTT.

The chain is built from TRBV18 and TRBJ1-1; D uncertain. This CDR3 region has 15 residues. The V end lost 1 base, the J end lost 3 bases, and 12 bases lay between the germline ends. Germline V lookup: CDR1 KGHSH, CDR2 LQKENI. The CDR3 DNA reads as TGTGCCAGCTCACCACTCGACACCCTGGACACTGAAGCTTTCTTT. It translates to CASSPLDTLDTEAFF.

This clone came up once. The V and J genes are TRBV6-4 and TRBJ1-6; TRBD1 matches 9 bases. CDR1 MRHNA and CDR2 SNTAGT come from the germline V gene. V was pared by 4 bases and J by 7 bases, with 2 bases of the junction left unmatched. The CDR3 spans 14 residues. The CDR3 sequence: CASSVGTGNSPLHF. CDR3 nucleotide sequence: TGTGCCAGCAGTGTGGGGACAGGGAATTCACCCCTCCACTTT.

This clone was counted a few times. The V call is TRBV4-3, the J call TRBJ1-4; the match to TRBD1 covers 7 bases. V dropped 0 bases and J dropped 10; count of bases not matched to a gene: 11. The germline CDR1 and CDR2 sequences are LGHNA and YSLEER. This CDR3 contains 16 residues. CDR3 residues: CASSQDAQGPWGKLFF. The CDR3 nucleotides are TGCGCCAGCAGCCAAGACGCACAGGGGCCTTGGGGAAAACTGTTTTTT.

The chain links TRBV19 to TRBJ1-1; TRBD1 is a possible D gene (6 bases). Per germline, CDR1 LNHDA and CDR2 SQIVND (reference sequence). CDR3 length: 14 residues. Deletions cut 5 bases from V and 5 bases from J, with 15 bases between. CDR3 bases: TGTGCCAGTAGTCCGGCGACAGGATCAACTGAAGCTTTCTTT. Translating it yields CASSPATGSTEAFF.

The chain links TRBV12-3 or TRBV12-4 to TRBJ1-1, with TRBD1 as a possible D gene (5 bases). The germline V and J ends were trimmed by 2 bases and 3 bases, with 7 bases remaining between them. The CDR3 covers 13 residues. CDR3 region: CASSLLRDTEAFF. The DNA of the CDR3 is TGTGCCAGCAGTTTACTCAGGGACACTGAAGCTTTCTTT.

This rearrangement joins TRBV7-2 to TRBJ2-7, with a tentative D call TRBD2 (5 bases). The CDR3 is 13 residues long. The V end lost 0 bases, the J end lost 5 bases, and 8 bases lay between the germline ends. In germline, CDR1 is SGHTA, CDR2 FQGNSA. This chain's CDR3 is CASSLAWEHEQYF. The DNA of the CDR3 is TGTGCCAGCAGCTTAGCGTGGGAGCACGAGCAGTACTTC.

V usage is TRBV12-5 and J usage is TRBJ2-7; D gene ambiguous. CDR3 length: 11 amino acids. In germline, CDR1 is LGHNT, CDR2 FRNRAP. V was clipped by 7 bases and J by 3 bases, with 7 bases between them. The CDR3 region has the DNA TGTGCTAGTGCTCGCCTCTACGAGCAGTACTTC. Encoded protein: CASARLYEQYF.

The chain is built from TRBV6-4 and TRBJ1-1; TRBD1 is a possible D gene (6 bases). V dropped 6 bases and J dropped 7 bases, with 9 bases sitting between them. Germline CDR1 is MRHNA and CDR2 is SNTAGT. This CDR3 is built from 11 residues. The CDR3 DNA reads TGTGCCAGCAGACAGGGTTTTGAAGCTTTCTTT. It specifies CASRQGFEAFF.

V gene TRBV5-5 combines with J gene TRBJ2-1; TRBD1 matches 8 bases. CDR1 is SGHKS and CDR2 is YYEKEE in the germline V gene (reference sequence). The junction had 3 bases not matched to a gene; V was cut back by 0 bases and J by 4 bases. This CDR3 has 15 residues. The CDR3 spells CASSLGQGMYNEQFF. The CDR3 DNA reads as TGTGCCAGCAGCTTGGGACAGGGGATGTACAATGAGCAGTTCTTC.